This T cell receptor beta chain was recorded in a study of blood T cell repertoires in COVID-19. Repertoires were generated with immunoSEQ multiplex PCR, while TCRdb's copy carries only in-frame clones and drops some. This sample has around 250,000 clones, with roughly 88% found just once. Germline trimming cut 1 base from V and 7 bases from J; bases unmatched to any gene: 8. This CDR3 comprises 16 residues. The sequence was obtained from a man aged 80 or over with acute or convalescent COVID-19. Sequenced input: peripheral blood. This rearrangement joins TRBV5-3 to TRBJ2-5; 12 bases align to TRBD2. TRBV5-3 is filed as an ORF, its function uncertain. The CDR3 sequence is CARSLTSGGFTGTQYF. As DNA, the CDR3 is TGTGCCAGAAGCTTGACTAGCGGGGGGTTCACAGGGACCCAGTACTTC.